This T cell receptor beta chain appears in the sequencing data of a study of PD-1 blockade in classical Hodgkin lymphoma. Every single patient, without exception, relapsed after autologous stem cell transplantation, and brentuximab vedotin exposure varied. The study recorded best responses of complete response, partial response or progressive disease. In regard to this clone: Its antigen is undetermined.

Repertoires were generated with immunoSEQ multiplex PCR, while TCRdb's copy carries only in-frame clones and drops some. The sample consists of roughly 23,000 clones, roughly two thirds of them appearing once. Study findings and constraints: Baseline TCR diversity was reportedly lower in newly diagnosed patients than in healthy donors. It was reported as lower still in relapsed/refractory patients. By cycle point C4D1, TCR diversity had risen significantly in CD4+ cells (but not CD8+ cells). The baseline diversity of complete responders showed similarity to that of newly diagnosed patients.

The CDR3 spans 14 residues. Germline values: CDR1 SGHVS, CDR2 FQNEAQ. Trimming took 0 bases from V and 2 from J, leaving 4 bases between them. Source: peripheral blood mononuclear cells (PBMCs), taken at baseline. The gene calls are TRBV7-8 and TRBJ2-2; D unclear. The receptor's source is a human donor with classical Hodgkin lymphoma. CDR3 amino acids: CASSLAGNTGELFF. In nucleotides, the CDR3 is TGTGCCAGCAGCTTAGCCGGAAACACCGGGGAGCTGTTTTTT.